These 14 T cell receptor beta chains share one sample of origin, sequenced in a study of T cell changes during pregnancy in multiple sclerosis. Clones were sequenced by immunoSEQ multiplex PCR, and TCRdb holds only the in-frame ones, with some missing. The repertoire holds under 40,000 clones, under 95% seen once, with about 0.4% in the top ten. Material: CD4+ T cells from peripheral blood mononuclear cells, obtained in the third trimester of pregnancy. These receptors all stem from a female donor in good health, enrolled as a control in a pregnancy study.

The chain employs TRBV7-8 and TRBJ2-1; D ambiguous. V lost 5 bases, J lost 5 bases, and 22 bases lay in between. Germline V gene data show CDR1 as SGHVS and CDR2 as FQNEAQ. The CDR3 has 17 residues. CDR3 coding DNA: TGTGCCAGCAGCCCCCTCCTGAGGCTCCATTCCGACAATGAGCAGTTCTTC. This gives the protein CASSPLLRLHSDNEQFF.

The rearrangement uses TRBV4-1 and TRBJ2-2; TRBD1 aligns across 7 bases. V dropped 0 bases and J dropped 7; count of bases not matched to a gene: 17. The CDR3 length is 19 residues. CDR1 and CDR2 (germline): MGHRA, YSYEKL. CDR3 DNA: TGCGCCAGCAGCCAAGATATCGGGGAGAGGGGGCGAATTGACGGGGAGCTGTTTTTT. Translation: CASSQDIGERGRIDGELFF.

V usage is TRBV19 and J usage is TRBJ2-1, with 8 bases identical to TRBD2. The CDR3 contains 13 residues. Per germline, CDR1 LNHDA and CDR2 SQIVND (reference sequence). V trimming: 3 bases; J trimming: 7 bases; junction bases outside the gene matches: 2. The CDR3 sequence is CASSIERGNEQFF. CDR3 nucleotides: TGTGCCAGTAGTATCGAGCGGGGGAATGAGCAGTTCTTC.

The chain employs TRBV29-1 and TRBJ1-2; TRBD1 might be the D (5 bases). The CDR3 loop spans 12 amino acids. The V gene lost 4 bases and the J gene lost 8 bases, with 14 bases spanning the gap. In germline, CDR1 is SQVTM, CDR2 ANQGSEA. The CDR3 coding sequence is TGCAGCGTTGCGGGACTCCGGGAAGGCTACACCTTC. It encodes CSVAGLREGYTF.

The rearrangement joins TRBV9 to TRBJ2-1, with 8 bases identical to TRBD2. The CDR3 covers 16 residues. V was pared by 0 bases and J by 2 bases, with 4 bases of the junction left unmatched. Germline loops: CDR1 SGDLS, CDR2 YYNGEE. The CDR3 reads CASSVGPGGAYNEQFF. The CDR3 DNA is TGTGCCAGCAGCGTAGGCCCGGGAGGGGCCTACAATGAGCAGTTCTTC. Full variable domain (missing parts from reference TRBV9 and TRBJ2-1): DSGVTQTPKHLITATGQRVTLRCSPRSGDLSVYWYQQSLDQGLQFLIQYYNGEERAKGNILERFSAQQFPDLHSELNLSSLELGDSALYFCASSVGPGGAYNEQFFGPGTRLTVL.

This sequence joins TRBV10-3 and TRBJ2-2; D unclear. With 0 bases removed from V and 4 bases from J, the gap between germline ends came to 9 bases. Germline-derived CDR1 and CDR2 are ENHRY and SYGVKD. CDR3 length: 15 residues. The CDR3 here is CAISESRRSTGELFF. CDR3 in DNA: TGTGCCATCAGTGAGTCGAGGCGGAGCACCGGGGAGCTGTTTTTT.

Points on this clone: A junction boundary mismatches the germline segment, possibly from a read error. The chain has TRBV7-2 and TRBJ2-5, with D possibly matching TRBD2 (5 bases). The CDR3 consists of 12 residues. Germline lookup yields CDR1 SGHTA and CDR2 FQGNSA. The CDR3, as DNA: TGTGCCAGCAGCTTAGGTCCGACTATTCACAACTTC. Residues: CASSLGPTIHNF.

J is TRBJ2-5 and V is TRBV5-1, with D tentatively TRBD2 (7 bases). This CDR3 has 16 residues. The ends were cut back, 0 bases at V and 1 base at J, with 13 bases in the middle. Germline lookup yields CDR1 SGHRS and CDR2 YFSETQ. The DNA for the CDR3 is TGCGCCAGCAGCTTGGGACTAGGGGGGGGCCAAGAGACCCAGTACTTC. Translating it yields CASSLGLGGGQETQYF. Using reference TRBV5-1 and TRBJ2-5 for the parts outside the CDR3, the full variable domain is KAGVTQTPRYLIKTRGQQVTLSCSPISGHRSVSWYQQTPGQGLQFLFEYFSETQRNKGNFPGRFSGRQFSNSRSEMNVSTLELGDSALYLCASSLGLGGGQETQYFGPGTRLLVL.

The genes are TRBV7-6 and TRBJ1-6; D gene unclear. Germline loops: CDR1 SGHVS, CDR2 FNYEAQ. The V gene lost 1 base and the J gene lost 7 bases, with 5 bases spanning the gap. The CDR3 has 13 residues. The CDR3 region is CASSLDINSPLHF. The CDR3, as DNA: TGTGCCAGCAGCTTAGATATCAATTCACCCCTCCACTTT.

This clone was counted once. The J gene is TRBJ1-4, the V gene TRBV14; D is unresolved. Trimming shortened V by 3 bases and J by 4 bases, and 12 bases separated the two germline ends. The CDR3 runs 15 residues. The germline V gene encodes CDR1 SGHDN and CDR2 FVKESK. CDR3 DNA: TGTGCCAGCAGCCAGGTGGCAAATAATAATGAAAAACTGTTTTTT. As protein: CASSQVANNNEKLFF.

The rearrangement uses TRBV5-1 and TRBJ2-3, with TRBD2 identical over 11 bases. Looked up from germline, CDR1 is SGHRS and CDR2 is YFSETQ. V lost 6 bases and J lost 3; bases outside the gene matches: 6. The CDR3 is made up of 15 amino acids. CDR3 in amino acids: CASTVAGGLTDTQYF. DNA of the CDR3: TGCGCCAGCACAGTAGCGGGGGGGCTTACAGATACGCAGTATTTT.

The CDR3 sequence is CASSLGTASTEAFF. Here the CDR3 DNA reads TGTGCCAGCAGCCTCGGGACAGCGAGCACTGAAGCTTTCTTT. This rearrangement joins TRBV7-9 to TRBJ1-1, with 7 bases fitting TRBD1. Per germline, CDR1 SEHNR and CDR2 FQNEAQ (reference sequence). The CDR3 has 14 residues. Losses at the gene ends were 5 bases for V and 4 bases for J; bases not matched to a gene: 7. The variable domain in full, with the rest retrieved from reference TRBV7-9 and TRBJ1-1, is DTGVSQNPRHKITKRGQNVTFRCDPISEHNRLYWYRQTLGQGPEFLTYFQNEAQLEKSRLLSDRFSAERPKGSFSTLEIQRTEQGDSAMYLCASSLGTASTEAFFGQGTRLTVV.

This chain connects TRBV2 to TRBJ1-2, with 10 positions matching TRBD1. This CDR3 has 14 amino acids. CDR1 is SNHLY, CDR2 FYNNEI, per germline. V was pared by 6 bases and J by 6 bases, with 7 bases of the junction left unmatched. The CDR3 here is CASSSLTGGDGYTF. CDR3 DNA sequence: TGTGCCAGCAGCTCCCTGACAGGGGGCGATGGCTACACCTTC.

This rearrangement joins TRBV6-5 to TRBJ1-2; 8 bases are a match to TRBD1. Trimming cost V 5 bases and J 8 bases; bases outside gene matches: 7. This CDR3 is built from 13 residues. Per the germline V gene, CDR1 is MNHEY and CDR2 is SVGAGI. CDR3 sequence reads: CASSQGQAGGYTF. In DNA, the CDR3 is TGTGCCAGCAGTCAGGGACAGGCTGGGGGCTACACCTTC.